This is a list of T cell receptor beta chains from one sample in a study of CD8 T cells in Susac syndrome. MiXCR, run by TCRdb on the immunoSEQ multiplex PCR reads, gives a single entry per CDR3 protein. The profile shows 100,000 to 150,000 distinct CDR3 sequences, 90% to 95% of them singletons. The specimen was CD8+ T cells from PBMCs. The receptor set was obtained from a human donor with Susac syndrome. The CDR3 runs from the conserved cysteine through the conserved F or W. Fields, in order: J gene, V gene, CDR3 protein.

j_gene: TRBJ2-3; v_gene: TRBV2; CDR3aa: CASRGLALHTQYF
j_gene: TRBJ2-7; v_gene: TRBV5-1; CDR3aa: CASSLYGPGQGHEQYF
j_gene: TRBJ2-5; v_gene: TRBV5-1; CDR3aa: CASRAGAVEETQYF
j_gene: TRBJ1-2; v_gene: TRBV27; CDR3aa: CASSLSPNYRDVYGYTF
j_gene: TRBJ1-1; v_gene: TRBV20-1; CDR3aa: CSAPEGDTEAFF
j_gene: TRBJ2-7; v_gene: TRBV20-1; CDR3aa: CSGRDRQSYEQYF
j_gene: TRBJ1-2; v_gene: TRBV13; CDR3aa: CASYSRGANYGYTF
j_gene: TRBJ2-1; v_gene: TRBV4-1; CDR3aa: CASSQDSGRHNEQFF
j_gene: TRBJ2-5; v_gene: TRBV7-7; CDR3aa: CASSPAAGPRTQYF
j_gene: TRBJ2-7; v_gene: TRBV9; CDR3aa: CASSVGGGDYEQYF
j_gene: TRBJ2-2; v_gene: TRBV3-1; CDR3aa: CASSPTNTGELFF
j_gene: TRBJ2-1; v_gene: TRBV11-2; CDR3aa: CASSLVAGGPFNEQFF
j_gene: TRBJ2-7; v_gene: TRBV18; CDR3aa: CASSPPPPGTSGSGYEQYF
j_gene: TRBJ2-7; v_gene: TRBV5-1; CDR3aa: CASSRSFYEQYF
j_gene: TRBJ1-1; v_gene: TRBV7-9; CDR3aa: CASSEGTYEAFF
j_gene: TRBJ1-1; v_gene: TRBV4-1; CDR3aa: CASSRWKGDTEAFF
j_gene: TRBJ1-2; v_gene: TRBV9; CDR3aa: CASSLNPNYGYTF
j_gene: TRBJ2-7; v_gene: TRBV19; CDR3aa: CASSTEGGHTSYEQYF
j_gene: TRBJ2-5; v_gene: TRBV11-2; CDR3aa: CASSPRTSGGETQYF
j_gene: TRBJ1-6; v_gene: TRBV11-1; CDR3aa: CASSLAVFPLHGNISYNSPLHF
j_gene: TRBJ2-5; v_gene: TRBV5-4; CDR3aa: CASSSQGGQETQYF
j_gene: TRBJ1-1; v_gene: TRBV30; CDR3aa: CAWSVLPVQRGFNTEAFF
j_gene: TRBJ2-5; v_gene: TRBV7-9; CDR3aa: CASSSAGGLAGGETQYF
j_gene: TRBJ2-7; v_gene: TRBV7-9; CDR3aa: CASTETGSGDEQYF
j_gene: TRBJ2-7; v_gene: TRBV7-9; CDR3aa: CASLRSGEDEQYF
j_gene: TRBJ2-3; v_gene: TRBV27; CDR3aa: CAISYRAPPGADTQYF
j_gene: TRBJ1-5; v_gene: TRBV30; CDR3aa: CAWSLGQSNQPQHF
j_gene: TRBJ2-7; v_gene: TRBV5-4; CDR3aa: CASSDQAGGLTYEQYF
j_gene: TRBJ1-1; v_gene: TRBV7-3; CDR3aa: CASSLTQSGANTEAFF
j_gene: TRBJ2-7; v_gene: TRBV5-1; CDR3aa: CASSLTGDYEQYF
j_gene: TRBJ2-2; v_gene: TRBV5-6; CDR3aa: CASSLFPPDYTGELFF
j_gene: TRBJ1-1; v_gene: TRBV20-1; CDR3aa: CSARDRESMNTEAFF
j_gene: TRBJ1-2; v_gene: TRBV5-1; CDR3aa: CASSLFSPITYGYTF
j_gene: TRBJ1-5; v_gene: TRBV4-1; CDR3aa: CASSPHRNAQPQHF
j_gene: TRBJ2-4; v_gene: TRBV12-3/TRBV12-4; CDR3aa: CASSFELTGGKNIQYF
j_gene: TRBJ2-3; v_gene: TRBV19; CDR3aa: CASSTRTGVADTQYF
j_gene: TRBJ2-3; v_gene: TRBV7-9; CDR3aa: CASSLVPDTQYF
j_gene: TRBJ2-2; v_gene: TRBV6-1; CDR3aa: CASSFLSDRDLSGELFF
j_gene: TRBJ2-1; v_gene: TRBV5-6; CDR3aa: CASREEAGEDNEQFF
j_gene: TRBJ2-2; v_gene: TRBV6-2/TRBV6-3; CDR3aa: CASSRQTGRLNTGELFF
j_gene: TRBJ1-6; v_gene: TRBV19; CDR3aa: CASSWGFGSPLHF
j_gene: TRBJ2-2; v_gene: TRBV15; CDR3aa: CATSRRDFANTGELFF
j_gene: TRBJ2-5; v_gene: TRBV6-5; CDR3aa: CASSYPTSGSETQYF
j_gene: TRBJ2-3; v_gene: TRBV15; CDR3aa: CATSREGRSTDTQYF
j_gene: TRBJ2-3; v_gene: TRBV11-2; CDR3aa: CASSLAPLAGDSDTQYF
j_gene: TRBJ2-3; v_gene: TRBV6-4; CDR3aa: CASSDGLADSTDTQYF
j_gene: TRBJ2-2; v_gene: TRBV15; CDR3aa: CATSRDPGQTGELFF
j_gene: TRBJ2-2; v_gene: TRBV6-2/TRBV6-3; CDR3aa: CASSLGEEAGELFF